Following are 17 T cell receptor beta chains from one sample sequenced in a study of blood T cell repertoires in COVID-19. Produced via immunoSEQ multiplex PCR; TCRdb's table is partial and in-frame only. The table lists roughly 190,000 clones, roughly 80% of them singletons. Sequencing input: PBMCs or T cells enriched from blood (not recorded which). The origin of the receptors is a man in his forties who had recovered from COVID-19.

This clone was seen a few times. The chain joins TRBV7-2 to TRBJ2-1; D uncertain. The germline V and J ends were trimmed by 2 bases and 6 bases, with 17 bases remaining between them. The germline gives CDR1 SGHTA, CDR2 FQGNSA. The CDR3 totals 16 residues. The CDR3 protein is CASSLKVIDPGNEQFF. CDR3 DNA sequence: TGTGCCAGCAGCTTAAAGGTCATCGATCCGGGCAATGAGCAGTTCTTC.

This clone turned up a few times. The V gene is TRBV9, the J gene TRBJ1-2, with D maybe TRBD1 (5 bases). Germline CDR1 SGDLS, CDR2 YYNGEE. Trimming took 6 bases from V and 11 from J, leaving 14 bases between them. The length of the CDR3 is 11 residues. The CDR3 here is CASNYAGLYTF. The DNA of the CDR3 is TGTGCCAGCAACTACGCGGGGCTATACACCTTC.

This clone has a single count. The chain recombines TRBV5-1 with TRBJ2-3; 7 bases are shared with TRBD2. Germline V gene lookup returns CDR1 SGHRS and CDR2 YFSETQ. This CDR3 has 14 residues. The J segment lost 4 bases and the V segment lost 7 bases, leaving 9 bases of the junction unmatched. CDR3 nucleotide sequence: TGCGCCAGCGAGGCGGGAGATGGTGCAGATACGCAGTATTTT. Protein sequence: CASEAGDGADTQYF. Looking up the rest from reference TRBV5-1 and TRBJ2-3 gives the full variable domain: KAGVTQTPRYLIKTRGQQVTLSCSPISGHRSVSWYQQTPGQGLQFLFEYFSETQRNKGNFPGRFSGRQFSNSRSEMNVSTLELGDSALYLCASEAGDGADTQYFGPGTRLTVL.

The V and J genes are TRBV4-2 and TRBJ1-2, with D uncertain. V was pared by 4 bases and J by 2 bases, with 14 bases between. The CDR3 is 15 residues long. CDR1 and CDR2 from the germline V gene are LGHNA and YNFKEQ. The CDR3 nucleotides are TGTGCCAGCAGCCCCGGAGTGAGCGAGAACTATGGCTACACCTTC. This gives the protein CASSPGVSENYGYTF.

V gene TRBV7-3 combines with J gene TRBJ2-2; perhaps TRBD2 as D (5 bases). The CDR3 runs to 16 residues. Germline-derived CDR1 and CDR2 are SGHTA and FQGTGA. V lost 1 base and J 4 bases, leaving 13 bases between the germline ends. CDR3 DNA sequence: TGTGCCAGCAGCTTAATCGCGGGTAGTAGCACCGGGGAGCTGTTTTTT. Encoded protein: CASSLIAGSSTGELFF. Complete variable domain (other parts from reference TRBV7-3 and TRBJ2-2): GAGVSQTPSNKVTEKGKYVELRCDPISGHTALYWYRQSLGQGPEFLIYFQGTGAADDSGLPNDRFFAVRPEGSVSTLKIQRTERGDSAVYLCASSLIAGSSTGELFFGEGSRLTVL.

The chain combines TRBV3-1 (or the pseudogene TRBV3-2) with TRBJ2-5; 11 nucleotides agree with TRBD2. The CDR3 sequence is 14 residues long. With V trimmed by 8 bases and J by 4 bases, 6 bases remained unmatched. CDR1 is LGHDT, CDR2 YNNKEL, per germline (reference sequence). CDR3 sequence: CASGDLAGGETQYF. CDR3 sequence (DNA): TGTGCCAGCGGGGATCTAGCGGGAGGAGAGACCCAGTACTTC.

For the CDR3, the DNA is TGTGCCAGCCTCAGGCATGAAAACTATGGCTACACCTTC. Translation gives CASLRHENYGYTF. This chain connects TRBV5-4 to TRBJ1-2; no clear D gene. The germline gives CDR1 SGHNT, CDR2 YYREEE (reference sequence). Trimming pared 7 bases from V and 2 bases from J, leaving 12 bases between. CDR3 size: 13 residues.

The chain recombines TRBV15 with TRBJ2-1; TRBD2 matches at 11 bases. V gave up 2 bases and J gave up 0 bases; unmatched junction bases: 0. Germline CDR1 is LNHNV and CDR2 is YYDKDF (reference sequence). The CDR3 extends over 16 amino acids. The CDR3 here is CATSRTSGGSYNEQFF. The CDR3 DNA follows: TGTGCCACCAGCAGAACTAGCGGGGGCTCCTACAATGAGCAGTTCTTC.

The rearrangement links TRBV6-2 or TRBV6-3 to TRBJ2-7; D possibly corresponds to TRBD2 (7 bases). Trimming left V 5 bases short and J 5 bases short, with 16 bases between. The CDR3 sequence is 14 residues long. CDR1 is MNHEY, CDR2 SVGEGT, per germline. The CDR3 sequence: CASSTGGHRNEQYV. As DNA, the CDR3 is TGTGCCAGCAGTACGGGGGGACATCGAAACGAGCAGTACGTC.

The chain combines TRBV4-2 with TRBJ1-5; no definite D call. V lost 0 bases, J lost 8 bases, and 11 bases lay in between. Germline CDR1 is LGHNA and CDR2 is YNFKEQ. The CDR3 loop spans 14 amino acids. The CDR3 DNA is TGTGCCAGCAGCCAAGATCCCGTAGATAAGCCCCAGCATTTT. Translating gives CASSQDPVDKPQHF.

The rearrangement uses TRBV7-2 and TRBJ2-1; 10 bases align to TRBD2. The junction had 9 bases not matched to a gene; V was cut back by 0 bases and J by 7 bases. The CDR3 is 17 amino acids. Germline-derived CDR1 and CDR2 are SGHTA and FQGNSA. The CDR3 sequence is CASSLASRPLAGNEQFF. CDR3 bases: TGTGCCAGCAGCTTAGCGTCAAGGCCACTAGCGGGGAATGAGCAGTTCTTC.

This chain links TRBV30 with TRBJ1-1, with D possibly matching TRBD1 (5 bases). Germline-derived CDR1 and CDR2 are GTSNPN and SVGIG (reference sequence). V lost 7 bases to trimming and J lost 4 bases, with 13 bases between them. The CDR3 covers 12 residues. CDR3 DNA sequence: TGTGCCTCCGTAGCGGGGCCCACTGAAGCTTTCTTT. Translating gives CASVAGPTEAFF.

This rearrangement joins TRBV5-5 to TRBJ1-2, with D tentatively TRBD1 (6 bases). CDR1 and CDR2 (germline): SGHKS, YYEKEE (reference sequence). The V gene lost 0 bases and the J gene lost 5 bases, with 17 bases spanning the gap. There are 16 residues in the CDR3. In DNA, the CDR3 is TGTGCCAGCAGCTTGGATCCAGGGGCGACCTATTATGGCTACACCTTC. This gives the protein CASSLDPGATYYGYTF.

CDR3 sequence (DNA): TGTGCCAGCAGCCAAGATAGCCCAGGGGGTAACACTGAAGCTTTCTTT. It codes for CASSQDSPGGNTEAFF. The chain links TRBV3-1 (or the pseudogene TRBV3-2) to TRBJ1-1; 7 bases are a match to TRBD1. CDR3 length equals 16 residues. Trimming took 0 bases from V and 2 from J; bases not matched to a gene: 6. The germline V gene encodes CDR1 LGHDT and CDR2 YNNKEL (reference sequence).

For the CDR3, the DNA is TGTGCCAGCAGCGGGTCAGGGGGATACAATTCACCCCTCCACTTT. This gives the protein CASSGSGGYNSPLHF. The rearrangement uses TRBV9 and TRBJ1-6, with 7 positions matching TRBD1. There are 15 residues in the CDR3. CDR1 and CDR2 from the germline V gene are SGDLS and YYNGEE. V shed 3 bases, J shed 7 bases, and the junction held 7 bases outside the gene matches.

The CDR3 DNA is TGTGCCAGCAGCTCGGCTAGCGGGAGGGTGAATGAGCAGTTCTTC. It specifies CASSSASGRVNEQFF. V gene TRBV7-2 combines with J gene TRBJ2-1; 12 positions agree with TRBD2. The CDR3 spans 15 residues. V gave up 4 bases and J gave up 7 bases; unmatched junction bases: 5. The germline gives CDR1 SGHTA, CDR2 FQGNSA.

The rearrangement joins TRBV5-1 to TRBJ1-5, with TRBD1 matching 7 bases. CDR3 size: 16 residues. With V trimmed by 0 bases and J by 4 bases, 7 bases remained unmatched. Germline V gives CDR1 SGHRS, CDR2 YFSETQ. For the CDR3, the DNA is TGCGCCAGCAGCTTGGGTGAGACAGGGAGTAATCAGCCCCAGCATTTT. Its translation is CASSLGETGSNQPQHF.